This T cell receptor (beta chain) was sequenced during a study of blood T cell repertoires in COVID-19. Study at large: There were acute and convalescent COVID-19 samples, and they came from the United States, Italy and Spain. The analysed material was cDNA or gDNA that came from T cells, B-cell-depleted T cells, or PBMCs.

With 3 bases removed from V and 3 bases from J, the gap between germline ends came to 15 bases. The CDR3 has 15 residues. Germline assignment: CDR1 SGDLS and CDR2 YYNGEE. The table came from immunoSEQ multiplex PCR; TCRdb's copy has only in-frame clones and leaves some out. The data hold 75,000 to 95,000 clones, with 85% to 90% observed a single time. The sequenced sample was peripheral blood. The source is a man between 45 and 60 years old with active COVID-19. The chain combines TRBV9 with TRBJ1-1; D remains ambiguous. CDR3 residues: CASSEDPGGYTEAFF. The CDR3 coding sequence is TGTGCCAGCAGCGAGGACCCGGGAGGGTACACTGAAGCTTTCTTT.